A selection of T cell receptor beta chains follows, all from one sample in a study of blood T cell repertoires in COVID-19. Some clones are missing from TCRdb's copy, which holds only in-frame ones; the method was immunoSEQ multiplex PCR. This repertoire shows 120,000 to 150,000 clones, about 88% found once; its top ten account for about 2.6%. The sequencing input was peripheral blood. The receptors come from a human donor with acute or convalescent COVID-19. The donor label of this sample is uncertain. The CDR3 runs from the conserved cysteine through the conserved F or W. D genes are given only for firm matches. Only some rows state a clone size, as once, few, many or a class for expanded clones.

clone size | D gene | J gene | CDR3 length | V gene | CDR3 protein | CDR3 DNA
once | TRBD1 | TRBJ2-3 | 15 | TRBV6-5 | CASSWEGTGADTQYF | TGTGCCAGCAGTTGGGAGGGGACAGGGGCAGATACGCAGTATTTT
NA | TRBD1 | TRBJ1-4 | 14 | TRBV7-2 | CASSLGQGGEKLFF | TGTGCCAGCAGCTTAGGACAGGGTGGCGAAAAACTGTTTTTT
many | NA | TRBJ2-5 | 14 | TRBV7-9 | CASSSYTGFETQYF | TGTGCCAGCAGCTCGTATACAGGGTTTGAGACCCAGTACTTC
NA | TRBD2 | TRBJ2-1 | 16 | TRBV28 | CASSSAGTSRLLEQFF | TGTGCCAGCAGTTCAGCCGGGACTAGCAGGTTACTTGAGCAGTTCTTC
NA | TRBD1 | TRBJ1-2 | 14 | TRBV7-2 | CASTRTGAVRGYTF | TGTGCCAGCACAAGGACAGGGGCGGTTAGAGGCTACACCTTC
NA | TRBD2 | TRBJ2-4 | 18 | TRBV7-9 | CASSLVRAGVGAKNIQYF | TGTGCCAGCAGCTTAGTTCGAGCGGGAGTGGGGGCCAAAAACATTCAGTACTTC
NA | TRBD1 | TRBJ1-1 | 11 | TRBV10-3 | CAIRQGPEAFF | TGTGCCATAAGACAGGGTCCTGAAGCTTTCTTT
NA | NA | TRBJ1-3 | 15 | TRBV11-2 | CASTLIGSSGNTIYF | TGTGCCAGCACCCTAATCGGGAGCTCTGGAAACACCATATATTTT
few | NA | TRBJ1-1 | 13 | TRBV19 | CASSVAGGTEAFF | TGTGCCAGTAGTGTGGCGGGGGGGACTGAAGCTTTCTTT
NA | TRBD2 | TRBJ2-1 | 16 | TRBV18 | CASSPPGLAGRNEQFF | TGTGCCAGCTCACCCCCGGGACTAGCGGGGCGGAATGAGCAGTTCTTC
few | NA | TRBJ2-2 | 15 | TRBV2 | CASTQGQFLTGELFF | TGTGCCAGCACGCAGGGCCAATTTCTCACCGGGGAGCTGTTTTTT
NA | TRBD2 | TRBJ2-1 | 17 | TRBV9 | CASSGGSAGISYNEQFF | TGTGCCAGCAGCGGCGGGTCAGCGGGAATTTCCTACAATGAGCAGTTCTTC
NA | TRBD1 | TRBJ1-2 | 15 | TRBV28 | CASSLPGTGAYGYTF | TGTGCCAGCAGTCTACCCGGGACAGGGGCCTATGGCTACACCTTC
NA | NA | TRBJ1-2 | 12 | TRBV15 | CATSRPMDGYTF | TGTGCCACCAGCAGACCTATGGATGGCTACACCTTC
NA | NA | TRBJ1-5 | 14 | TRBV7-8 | CASSLGQDNQPQHF | TGTGCCAGCAGCTTAGGGCAGGACAATCAGCCCCAGCATTTT
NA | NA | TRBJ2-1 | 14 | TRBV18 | CASSPSGLWNEQFF | TGTGCCAGCTCACCCTCCGGACTATGGAATGAGCAGTTCTTC
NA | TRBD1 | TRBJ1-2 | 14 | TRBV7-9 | CASSLTGGIYGYTF | TGTGCCAGCAGCTTAACAGGGGGCATATATGGCTACACCTTC
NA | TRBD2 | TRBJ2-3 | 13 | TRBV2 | CASSRGGQDTQYF | TGTGCCAGCAGTCGCGGGGGGCAAGATACGCAGTATTTT
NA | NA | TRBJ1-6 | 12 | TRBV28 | CASIRGNSPLHF | TGTGCCAGCATTCGAGGGAATTCACCCCTCCACTTT
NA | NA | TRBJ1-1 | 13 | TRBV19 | CASSGSGWAEAFF | TGTGCCAGTAGTGGATCAGGGTGGGCTGAAGCTTTCTTT
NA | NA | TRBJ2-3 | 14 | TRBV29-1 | CSVEGTDSTDTQYF | TGCAGCGTTGAAGGGACAGATAGCACAGATACGCAGTATTTT
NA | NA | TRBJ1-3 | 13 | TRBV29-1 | CSVESVVGNTIYF | TGCAGCGTTGAAAGTGTAGTCGGAAACACCATATATTTT
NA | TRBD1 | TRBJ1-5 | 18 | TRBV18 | CASSPGLLGQGSNQPQHF | TGTGCCAGCTCACCAGGGTTATTGGGACAGGGAAGCAATCAGCCCCAGCATTTT
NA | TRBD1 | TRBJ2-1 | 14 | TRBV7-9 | CASSSQGRHNEQFF | TGTGCCAGCAGCTCACAGGGGCGCCACAATGAGCAGTTCTTC
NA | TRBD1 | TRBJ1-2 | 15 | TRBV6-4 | CASSPGTGGTYGYTF | TGTGCCAGCAGCCCTGGGACAGGGGGAACCTATGGCTACACCTTC
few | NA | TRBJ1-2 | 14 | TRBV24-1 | CATSAGTNELGYTF | TGTGCCACCAGCGCCGGGACAAATGAACTCGGCTACACCTTC
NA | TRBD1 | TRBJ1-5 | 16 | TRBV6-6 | CASSSGQGGFGQPQHF | TGTGCCAGCAGTTCGGGACAGGGAGGTTTCGGTCAGCCCCAGCATTTT
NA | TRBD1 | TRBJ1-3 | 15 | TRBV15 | CATSRDRGAGNTIYF | TGTGCCACCAGCAGAGACAGGGGGGCAGGAAACACCATATATTTT
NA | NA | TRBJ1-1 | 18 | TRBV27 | CASSFRGSGAFGNTEAFF | TGTGCCAGCAGTTTTAGGGGGTCAGGGGCTTTCGGGAACACTGAAGCTTTCTTT
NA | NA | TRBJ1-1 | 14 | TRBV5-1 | CASSLAWLNTEAFF | TGCGCCAGCAGCTTGGCTTGGCTGAACACTGAAGCTTTCTTT
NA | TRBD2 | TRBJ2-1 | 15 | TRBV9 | CASSVVGRAGNEQFF | TGTGCCAGCAGCGTAGTCGGGAGGGCCGGAAATGAGCAGTTCTTC
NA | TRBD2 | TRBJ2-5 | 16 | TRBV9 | CASSVGAAGGQETQYF | TGTGCCAGCAGCGTAGGGGCAGCGGGAGGGCAAGAGACCCAGTACTTC
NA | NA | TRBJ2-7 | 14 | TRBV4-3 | CASSQDRDTYEQYF | TGCGCCAGCAGCCAAGATAGGGACACCTACGAGCAGTACTTC
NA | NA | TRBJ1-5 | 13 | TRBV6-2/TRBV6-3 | CASSYSHLQGQHF | TGTGCCAGCAGTTACTCCCATTTGCAGGGCCAGCATTTT
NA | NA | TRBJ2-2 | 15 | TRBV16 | CASSQLAGNTGELFF | TGTGCCAGCAGCCAATTGGCAGGGAACACCGGGGAGCTGTTTTTT
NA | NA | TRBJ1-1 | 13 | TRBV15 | CATSITGGTEAFF | TGTGCCACCAGCATTACGGGGGGCACTGAAGCTTTCTTT
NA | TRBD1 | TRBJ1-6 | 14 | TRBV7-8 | CASSLAGGISPLHF | TGTGCCAGCAGCTTGGCAGGGGGAATCTCACCCCTCCACTTT
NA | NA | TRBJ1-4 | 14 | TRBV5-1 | CASRQQGWGEKLFF | TGCGCCAGCAGGCAACAGGGTTGGGGCGAAAAACTGTTTTTT
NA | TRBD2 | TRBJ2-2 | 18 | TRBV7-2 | CASSAAGTSGGPTGELFF | TGTGCCAGCAGCGCAGCCGGGACTAGCGGGGGACCCACCGGGGAGCTGTTTTTT
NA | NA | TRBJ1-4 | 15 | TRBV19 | CASSPVTASNEKLFF | TGTGCCAGTAGTCCCGTGACAGCCTCTAATGAAAAACTGTTTTTT
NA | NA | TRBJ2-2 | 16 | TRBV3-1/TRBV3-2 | CASSQDGGISSGELFF | TGTGCCAGCAGCCAAGATGGGGGGATTTCGTCCGGGGAGCTGTTTTTT
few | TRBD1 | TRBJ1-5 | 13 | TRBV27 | CASSPTGYQPQHF | TGTGCCAGCAGTCCGACAGGGTACCAGCCCCAGCATTTT
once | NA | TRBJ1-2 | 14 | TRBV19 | CASTLGDRFDGYTF | TGTGCCAGTACGCTAGGTGACAGATTCGATGGCTACACCTTC
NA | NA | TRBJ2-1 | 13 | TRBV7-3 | CASSLTNYNEQFF | TGTGCCAGCAGCTTAACTAACTACAATGAGCAGTTCTTC
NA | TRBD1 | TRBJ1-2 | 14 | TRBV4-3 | CASSPMGQGYGYTF | TGCGCCAGCAGCCCCATGGGACAGGGCTATGGCTACACCTTC
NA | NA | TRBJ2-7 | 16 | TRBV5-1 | CASSFELTGYPYEQYF | TGCGCCAGCAGCTTCGAACTCACAGGGTACCCCTACGAGCAGTACTTC
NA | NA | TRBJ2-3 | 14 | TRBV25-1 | CASSKREPTDTQYF | TGTGCCAGCAGTAAACGGGAGCCCACAGATACGCAGTATTTT
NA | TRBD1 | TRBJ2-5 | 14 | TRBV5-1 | CASSTGGSVETQYF | TGCGCCAGCAGCACAGGGGGTTCCGTAGAGACCCAGTACTTC
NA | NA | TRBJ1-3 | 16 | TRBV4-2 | CASSRIGTTPLDTIYF | TGTGCCAGCAGCCGGATAGGGACAACGCCTTTGGACACCATATATTTT